This T cell receptor (beta chain) was recovered during a study of PD-1 blockade in classical Hodgkin lymphoma. This clone is labeled large. Its target is not known. Study-level points and caveats: Patients were excluded if nivolumab began under 1 year after ASCT (the autologous transplant). A reduction in baseline TCR diversity was reportedly seen in newly diagnosed patients relative to healthy donors.

Each and every patient relapsed after autologous stem cell transplantation, and patients got differing brentuximab vedotin exposure. Sequencing was performed with immunoSEQ multiplex PCR; in TCRdb, only in-frame clones are kept and a portion is missing. The sample has about 4,200 clones; just under 80% are singletons. The CDR3 runs to 14 residues. V gave up 3 bases and J gave up 7 bases; unmatched junction bases: 8. Per germline, CDR1 MNHEY and CDR2 SMNVEV (reference sequence). The sequence derives from a human donor with classical Hodgkin lymphoma. This rearrangement joins TRBV27 to TRBJ1-2; 7 positions agree with TRBD1. This specimen consisted of peripheral blood mononuclear cells (PBMCs), obtained at baseline. The CDR3, as DNA: TGTGCCAGCAGTTTGTCGACAGGGATAACTGGCTACACCTTC. Translation: CASSLSTGITGYTF.